This TCR beta chain is drawn from a study of CD8 T cells in ankylosing spondylitis. There are a few counts of this clonotype. TCRdb fed the 5' RACE reads into MiXCR, producing one record per CDR3 protein. This table holds fewer than 400,000 distinct CDR3 sequences, approximately 15% found once. This CDR3 contains 14 residues. The germline V gene has CDR1 SGHDT and CDR2 YYEEEE. Trimming took off 4 bases at V and 5 bases at J, with 12 bases between the two ends. The clonotype originates from a male donor with ankylosing spondylitis or in good health (not recorded which). The chain employs TRBV5-6 and TRBJ1-4, with D unclear. The sequencing input was blood, either unsorted or a sorted T cell fraction (not recorded which). The CDR3 loop is CASSQWTYNEKLFF. The CDR3 DNA sequence: TGTGCCAGCAGCCAATGGACTTACAATGAAAAACTGTTTTTT.